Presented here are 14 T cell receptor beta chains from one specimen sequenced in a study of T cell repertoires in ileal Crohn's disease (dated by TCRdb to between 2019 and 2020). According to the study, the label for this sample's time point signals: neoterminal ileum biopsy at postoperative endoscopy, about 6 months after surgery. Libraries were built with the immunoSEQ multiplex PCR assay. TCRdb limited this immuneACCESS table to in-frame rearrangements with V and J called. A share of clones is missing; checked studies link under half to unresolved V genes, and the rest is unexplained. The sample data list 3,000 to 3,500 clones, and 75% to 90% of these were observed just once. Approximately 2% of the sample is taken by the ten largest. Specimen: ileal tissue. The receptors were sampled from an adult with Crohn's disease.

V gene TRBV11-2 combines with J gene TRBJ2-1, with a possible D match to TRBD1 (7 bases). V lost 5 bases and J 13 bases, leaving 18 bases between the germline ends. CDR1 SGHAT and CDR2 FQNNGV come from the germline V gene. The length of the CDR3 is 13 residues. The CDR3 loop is CASSPRAGTAQFF. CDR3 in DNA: TGTGCCAGCAGCCCCCGGGCGGGGACAGCCCAGTTCTTC.

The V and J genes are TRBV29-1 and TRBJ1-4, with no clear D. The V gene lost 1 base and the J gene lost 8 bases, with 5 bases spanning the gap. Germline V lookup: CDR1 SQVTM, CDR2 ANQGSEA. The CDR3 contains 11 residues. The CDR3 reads CSVEVREKLFF. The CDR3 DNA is TGCAGCGTTGAAGTGCGGGAAAAACTGTTTTTT.

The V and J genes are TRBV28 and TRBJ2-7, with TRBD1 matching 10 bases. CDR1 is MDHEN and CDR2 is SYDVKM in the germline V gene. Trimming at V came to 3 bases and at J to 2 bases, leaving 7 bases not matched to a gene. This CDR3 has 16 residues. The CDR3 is CASSFPTGGVTYEQYF. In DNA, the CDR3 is TGTGCCAGCAGTTTCCCGACAGGGGGCGTCACCTACGAGCAGTACTTC.

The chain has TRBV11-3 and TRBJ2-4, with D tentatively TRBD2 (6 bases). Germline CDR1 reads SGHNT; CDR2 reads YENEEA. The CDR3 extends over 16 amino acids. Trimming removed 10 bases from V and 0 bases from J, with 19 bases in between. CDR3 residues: CATSACSGVAKNIQYF. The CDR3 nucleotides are TGTGCCACATCAGCTTGTTCGGGAGTAGCCAAAAACATTCAGTACTTC.

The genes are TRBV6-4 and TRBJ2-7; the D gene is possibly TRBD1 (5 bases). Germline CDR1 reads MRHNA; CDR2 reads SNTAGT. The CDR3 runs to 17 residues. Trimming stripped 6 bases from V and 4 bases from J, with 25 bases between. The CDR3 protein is CASRAGLNAPLGYEQYF. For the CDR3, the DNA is TGTGCCAGCAGGGCAGGGTTAAACGCCCCGTTAGGATACGAGCAGTACTTC.

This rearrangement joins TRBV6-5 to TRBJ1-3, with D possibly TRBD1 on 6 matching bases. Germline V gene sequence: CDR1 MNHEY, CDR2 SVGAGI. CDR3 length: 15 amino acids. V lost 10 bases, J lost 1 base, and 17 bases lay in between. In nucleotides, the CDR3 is TGTGCCACCTCTTTGGGGGGGCAGTCTGGAAACACCATATATTTT. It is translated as CATSLGGQSGNTIYF.

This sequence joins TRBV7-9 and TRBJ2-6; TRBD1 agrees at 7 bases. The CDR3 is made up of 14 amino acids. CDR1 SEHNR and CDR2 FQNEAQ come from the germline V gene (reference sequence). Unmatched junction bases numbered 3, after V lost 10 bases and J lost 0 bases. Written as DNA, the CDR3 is TGTGCCATTCGGGACAGCTCTGGGGCCAACGTCCTGACTTTC. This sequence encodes CAIRDSSGANVLTF.

The CDR3 reads CASSPHRGDSYNEQFF. The CDR3 DNA follows: TGTGCCAGCAGCCCGCATAGGGGTGACTCCTACAATGAGCAGTTCTTC. The rearrangement links TRBV14 to TRBJ2-1, with a possible D match to TRBD1 (5 bases). The CDR3 is 16 amino acids. Germline V lookup: CDR1 SGHDN, CDR2 FVKESK. V shed 4 bases and J shed 0 bases, with 13 bases lying between them.

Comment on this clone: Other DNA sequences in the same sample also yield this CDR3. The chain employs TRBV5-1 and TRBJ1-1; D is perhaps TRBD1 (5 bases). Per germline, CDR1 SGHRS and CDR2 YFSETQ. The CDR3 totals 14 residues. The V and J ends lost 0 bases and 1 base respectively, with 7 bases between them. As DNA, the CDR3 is TGCGCCAGCAGCTTGGCCGGACAGAACACTGAAGCTTTCTTT. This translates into CASSLAGQNTEAFF.

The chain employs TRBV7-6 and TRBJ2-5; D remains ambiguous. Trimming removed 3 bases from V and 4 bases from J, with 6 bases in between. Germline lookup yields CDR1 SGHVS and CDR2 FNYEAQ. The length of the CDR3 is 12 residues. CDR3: CASSFLRETQYF. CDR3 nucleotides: TGTGCCAGCAGCTTCCTGAGAGAGACCCAGTACTTC.

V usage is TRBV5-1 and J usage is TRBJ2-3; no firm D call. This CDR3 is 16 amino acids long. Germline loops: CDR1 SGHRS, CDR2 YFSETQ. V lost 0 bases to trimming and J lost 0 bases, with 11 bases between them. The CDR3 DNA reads TGCGCCAGCAGCTTGGGGAGTAGTGCTAGCACAGATACGCAGTATTTT. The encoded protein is CASSLGSSASTDTQYF. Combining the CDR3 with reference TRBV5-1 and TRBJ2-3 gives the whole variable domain KAGVTQTPRYLIKTRGQQVTLSCSPISGHRSVSWYQQTPGQGLQFLFEYFSETQRNKGNFPGRFSGRQFSNSRSEMNVSTLELGDSALYLCASSLGSSASTDTQYFGPGTRLTVL.

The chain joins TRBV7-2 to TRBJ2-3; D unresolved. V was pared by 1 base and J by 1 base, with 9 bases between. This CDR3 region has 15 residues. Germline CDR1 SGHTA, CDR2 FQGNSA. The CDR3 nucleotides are TGTGCCAGCAGCTTAGAAATTGGGGGCACAGATACGCAGTATTTT. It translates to CASSLEIGGTDTQYF.

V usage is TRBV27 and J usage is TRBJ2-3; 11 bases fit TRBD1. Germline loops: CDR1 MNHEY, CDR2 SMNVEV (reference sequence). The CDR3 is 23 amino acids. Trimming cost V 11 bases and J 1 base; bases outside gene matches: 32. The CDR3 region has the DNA TGTGCCGCCCTCTGGCCTCTCTTACCGGGACAGGGGGAGACCGGGACTGGCACAGATACGCAGTATTTT. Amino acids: CAALWPLLPGQGETGTGTDTQYF.

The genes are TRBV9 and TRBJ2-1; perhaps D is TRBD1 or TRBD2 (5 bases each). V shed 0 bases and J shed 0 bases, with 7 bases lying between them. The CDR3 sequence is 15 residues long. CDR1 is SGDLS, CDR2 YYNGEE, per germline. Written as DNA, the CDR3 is TGTGCCAGCAGCGTAGCTGGGGGCTCCTACAATGAGCAGTTCTTC. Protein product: CASSVAGGSYNEQFF.